This T cell receptor beta chain was documented in a study of OX40 agonist ivuxolimab in advanced cancers. Turning to the study itself: Melanoma, hepatocellular carcinoma, head and neck or renal cell cancer occurred in dose-escalation patients. Whole-study findings and limits: Expanded clones belonging to CD8+ T cells outnumbered, on average, those of CD4+. Both CD4+ and CD8+ T cell populations in blood had undergone clonal expansion by week 6 at 0.1 to 3.0 mg/kg. Specificity for antigen went undetermined in the expanded peripheral T cells.

Using immunoSEQ multiplex PCR, the repertoire was profiled, and TCRdb retains in-frame clones only, with some absent. The sample lists tens of thousands of clones; 83% were seen once. Losses at the gene ends were 6 bases for V and 8 bases for J; bases not matched to a gene: 6. Germline V gives CDR1 SQVTM, CDR2 ANQGSEA. The length of the CDR3 is 12 residues. As regards this clone: Antigen specificity is unknown.

The TCR comes from an adult with an advanced solid tumor such as melanoma, head and neck, liver or kidney cancer. Sequencing used CD4+ or CD8+ T cells sorted from blood, obtained in a trial of the OX40 agonist ivuxolimab. The chain recombines TRBV29-1 with TRBJ1-2; 10 bases align to TRBD1. The CDR3 nucleotides read TGCAGCGTCCGGACAGGGGGAAGGGGCTACACCTTC. Protein sequence: CSVRTGGRGYTF.